The clone carrying this T cell receptor (beta chain) occurred once. Other DNA sequences from this sample encode an identical CDR3 as well. This sample was included in a study of cytomegalovirus exposure and HLA in healthy donors. Donors sampled were nominally healthy, though unrecorded immune exposures were likely. Germline trimming cut 7 bases from V and 2 bases from J; bases unmatched to any gene: 2. The germline V gene has CDR1 LNHDA and CDR2 SQIVND (reference sequence). This CDR3 contains 13 residues. PCR was performed using 60 Vbeta and 13 Jbeta primers. The data were produced by immunoSEQ multiplex PCR, yet TCRdb's version contains in-frame clones alone and is incomplete. The repertoire holds 150,000 to 200,000 clones, with 77% as singletons.

The sample was PBMCs. The V gene is TRBV19, the J gene TRBJ2-7; 10 nucleotides align to TRBD1. This receptor was obtained from a woman aged 40 to 50 in good health and CMV-seropositive. Written as DNA, the CDR3 is TGTGCCAGTACCGGACAGGGGGCCTACGAGCAGTACTTC. This encodes CASTGQGAYEQYF. Variable domain in full (rest from reference TRBV19 and TRBJ2-7): DGGITQSPKYLFRKEGQNVTLSCEQNLNHDAMYWYRQDPGQGLRLIYYSQIVNDFQKGDIAEGYSVSREKKESFPLTVTSAQKNPTAFYLCASTGQGAYEQYFGPGTRLTVT.